Presented here are 20 T cell receptor beta chains from one specimen sequenced in a study of cytomegalovirus exposure and HLA in healthy donors. Vbeta (60) and Jbeta (13) primers were used in the PCR. The assay was immunoSEQ multiplex PCR, and TCRdb's table has in-frame clones only and misses some. This sample's clone table lists over 200,000 clones. The sequencing input was PBMCs. Receptor source: a woman in her thirties in good health and CMV-seropositive.

The chain recombines TRBV18 with TRBJ1-2; D gene unclear. This CDR3 spans 14 amino acids. The V and J ends lost 4 bases and 10 bases respectively, with 19 bases between them. CDR1 is KGHSH and CDR2 is LQKENI in the germline V gene. CDR3: CASSRQVLSDDYTF. CDR3 coding DNA: TGTGCCAGCTCACGTCAGGTTTTATCCGATGACTACACCTTC. The variable domain in full, completed from reference TRBV18 and TRBJ1-2, reads NAGVMQNPRHLVRRRGQEARLRCSPMKGHSHVYWYRQLPEEGLKFMVYLQKENIIDESGMPKERFSAEFPKEGPSILRIQQVVRGDSAAYFCASSRQVLSDDYTFGSGTRLTVV.

J is TRBJ2-7 and V is TRBV6-5, with 10 bases identical to TRBD2. Germline CDR1 reads MNHEY; CDR2 reads SVGAGI. The ends lost 6 bases at V and 6 bases at J; junction bases unmatched: 8. The CDR3 extends over 14 amino acids. CDR3 loop: CASSLSGRRGEQYF. The CDR3 coding sequence is TGTGCCAGCAGCCTTAGCGGGAGGCGCGGCGAGCAGTACTTC.

CDR3 loop: CASSYASWDRVEGYTF. The CDR3 DNA reads TGTGCCAGCAGTTACGCCTCGTGGGACAGGGTAGAGGGCTACACCTTC. The chain joins TRBV6-5 to TRBJ1-2; the match to TRBD1 covers 9 bases. CDR3 length: 16 amino acids. Unmatched junction bases numbered 12, after V lost 2 bases and J lost 8 bases. Germline CDR1 and CDR2: MNHEY and SVGAGI.

V gene TRBV18 combines with J gene TRBJ1-1; TRBD1 agrees at 7 bases. V lost 3 bases and J lost 4; bases outside the gene matches: 2. CDR3 length equals 13 residues. Germline V gene data show CDR1 as KGHSH and CDR2 as LQKENI. The CDR3 sequence is CASSPDRFTEAFF. The CDR3 nucleotides read TGTGCCAGCTCACCGGACAGGTTCACTGAAGCTTTCTTT.

The chain joins TRBV7-9 to TRBJ2-4; D perhaps matches TRBD1 (7 bases). Looked up from germline, CDR1 is SEHNR and CDR2 is FQNEAQ (reference sequence). Deletions cut 2 bases from V and 0 bases from J, with 11 bases between. The CDR3 is 16 amino acids. CDR3 coding DNA: TGTGCCAGCAGCTTATCAGGGGGGCTAGCCAAAAACATTCAGTACTTC. Protein sequence: CASSLSGGLAKNIQYF.

V and J are TRBV4-1 and TRBJ2-7; 7 bases map to TRBD1. V trimming: 3 bases; J trimming: 0 bases; junction bases outside the gene matches: 14. CDR3 length: 18 amino acids. Germline V lookup: CDR1 MGHRA, CDR2 YSYEKL. The CDR3 DNA reads as TGCGCCAGCAGCCAGCGACAAAAGACAGGGACATTCTCCTACGAGCAGTACTTC. Translating gives CASSQRQKTGTFSYEQYF.

The chain carries TRBV29-1 and TRBJ2-7; tentatively, D is TRBD1 (6 bases). Germline values: CDR1 SQVTM, CDR2 ANQGSEA. Trimming shortened V by 8 bases and J by 1 base, and 15 bases separated the two germline ends. The CDR3 loop spans 13 amino acids. CDR3 sequence (DNA): TGCAGCACCCTCGGCGGACAGTCCTACGAGCAGTACTTC. It translates to CSTLGGQSYEQYF.

The genes are TRBV2 and TRBJ1-2, with D tentatively TRBD1 (5 bases). CDR1 is SNHLY, CDR2 FYNNEI, per germline. The CDR3 loop spans 11 amino acids. The V end was cut by 7 bases, the J end by 5 bases, with 8 bases between. The CDR3 nucleotides read TGTGCCAGCAAACAGGAGTATGGCTACACCTTC. Its protein is CASKQEYGYTF. Supplemented by reference TRBV2 and TRBJ1-2, the full variable domain reads EPEVTQTPSHQVTQMGQEVILRCVPISNHLYFYWYRQILGQKVEFLVSFYNNEISEKSEIFDDQFSVERPDGSNFTLKIRSTKLEDSAMYFCASKQEYGYTFGSGTRLTVV.

The chain combines TRBV7-2 with TRBJ1-5, with D possibly TRBD1 on 5 matching bases. This CDR3 has 15 amino acids. The germline V and J ends were trimmed by 7 bases and 0 bases, with 13 bases remaining between them. In germline, CDR1 is SGHTA, CDR2 FQGNSA. This CDR3 is CASTPTGYSNQPQHF. The CDR3 DNA is TGTGCCAGCACCCCTACAGGTTATAGCAATCAGCCCCAGCATTTT.

The chain is built from TRBV19 and TRBJ2-7; weak D call: TRBD2 (6 bases). Germline-derived CDR1 and CDR2 are LNHDA and SQIVND (reference sequence). V lost 1 base and J 6 bases, leaving 10 bases between the germline ends. The CDR3 is 13 residues long. The DNA for the CDR3 is TGTGCCAGTAGTATAGTGGGACTTAGCGAGCAGTACTTC. Its translation is CASSIVGLSEQYF.

The chain links TRBV5-1 to TRBJ1-6; D might be TRBD1 (5 bases). CDR1 is SGHRS and CDR2 is YFSETQ in the germline V gene. Trimming stripped 4 bases from V and 9 bases from J, with 20 bases between. This CDR3 region has 16 residues. The CDR3 loop reads CASSPVGRGEPSPLHF. The CDR3 DNA follows: TGCGCCAGCAGCCCCGTGGGACGGGGGGAACCTTCACCCCTCCACTTT.

J is TRBJ2-1 and V is TRBV5-1; the D is unclear. V lost 7 bases and J 5 bases, leaving 16 bases between the germline ends. Germline values: CDR1 SGHRS, CDR2 YFSETQ. The CDR3 is 14 amino acids. The CDR3 nucleotides read TGCGCCAGCTCGCACAGCCGGATTGACAATGAGCAGTTCTTC. It translates to CASSHSRIDNEQFF.

The rearrangement uses TRBV5-1 and TRBJ1-1; D is unclear. Deletions cut 0 bases from V and 0 bases from J, with 6 bases between. Germline assignment: CDR1 SGHRS and CDR2 YFSETQ. CDR3 length: 14 residues. CDR3 in DNA: TGCGCCAGCAGCTTGGATCTGTTGAACACTGAAGCTTTCTTT. This encodes CASSLDLLNTEAFF.

The chain links TRBV4-1 to TRBJ1-1; 7 positions match TRBD1. V shed 3 bases, J shed 7 bases, and the junction held 11 bases outside the gene matches. Germline V gene lookup returns CDR1 MGHRA and CDR2 YSYEKL. The CDR3 is 15 residues long. The CDR3 loop reads CASSHYPGQRHEAFF. CDR3 DNA sequence: TGCGCCAGCAGCCACTATCCGGGACAGCGGCATGAAGCTTTCTTT.

The chain has TRBV28 and TRBJ1-1; D unresolved. Germline loops: CDR1 MDHEN, CDR2 SYDVKM. Trimming removed 6 bases at V and 2 bases at J, with 13 bases between. This CDR3 comprises 14 residues. The CDR3 DNA reads TGTGCCAGCAGAATGGACTTAGCAAACACTGAAGCTTTCTTT. Its protein is CASRMDLANTEAFF.

This rearrangement joins TRBV19 to TRBJ2-1; D gene uncertain. Germline V gives CDR1 LNHDA, CDR2 SQIVND (reference sequence). The CDR3 length is 15 residues. Trimming left V 2 bases short and J 2 bases short, with 10 bases between. The CDR3 DNA is TGTGCCAGTAGTATAAGTTTCAGGCCCTACAATGAGCAGTTCTTC. Translation: CASSISFRPYNEQFF.

The V and J genes are TRBV9 and TRBJ2-5; 8 positions agree with TRBD2. The V gene end was trimmed by 0 bases and the J gene end by 5 bases; junction bases not matched to a gene: 3. This CDR3 region has 14 residues. In germline, CDR1 is SGDLS, CDR2 YYNGEE. Here the CDR3 reads CASSVAGGHETQYF. The CDR3 DNA is TGTGCCAGCAGCGTAGCGGGGGGGCATGAGACCCAGTACTTC.

The chain links TRBV7-2 to TRBJ2-7, with 12 bases that match TRBD2. J gave up 5 bases and V 3 bases, and 8 bases lay outside the gene matches. The CDR3 covers 16 residues. Germline V CDR1 and CDR2: SGHTA, FQGNSA. CDR3 DNA: TGTGCCAGCAGCTTCCTCTCTAGCGGGAGGGGGGACGAGCAGTACTTC. This translates into CASSFLSSGRGDEQYF.

CDR3 bases: TGTGCCAGCAGCTTAGTGGGCAGGGCGGACACTGAAGCTTTCTTT. It translates to CASSLVGRADTEAFF. The V and J genes are TRBV7-2 and TRBJ1-1; tentative D call: TRBD1 (5 bases). CDR1 and CDR2 (germline): SGHTA, FQGNSA. Trimming took off 1 base at V and 3 bases at J, with 12 bases between the two ends. There are 15 residues in the CDR3.

V and J are TRBV5-1 and TRBJ2-7; 10 bases match TRBD2. Looked up from germline, CDR1 is SGHRS and CDR2 is YFSETQ. The trim removed 3 bases at V and 2 bases at J, leaving 5 bases unmatched. CDR3 length equals 15 residues. In DNA form, the CDR3 reads TGCGCCAGCAGCTACGGGACTAGCGATACCTACGAGCAGTACTTC. Translated, it gives CASSYGTSDTYEQYF. Variable domain in full (rest from reference TRBV5-1 and TRBJ2-7): KAGVTQTPRYLIKTRGQQVTLSCSPISGHRSVSWYQQTPGQGLQFLFEYFSETQRNKGNFPGRFSGRQFSNSRSEMNVSTLELGDSALYLCASSYGTSDTYEQYFGPGTRLTVT.